The next 4 T cell receptor beta chains were all read from a single sample in a study of technical replicates of blood from a few donors. TCRdb's copy holds only in-frame clones and misses some; the assay was immunoSEQ multiplex PCR. The top ten hold roughly 0.28% of the sample, which has roughly 85,000 clones, roughly 94% seen once. The sequenced sample was T cells isolated from PBMCs. The receptors shown here come from a human donor in good health.

J is TRBJ1-5 and V is TRBV28; perhaps TRBD1 as D (6 bases). Per the germline V gene, CDR1 is MDHEN and CDR2 is SYDVKM. Trimming cost V 5 bases and J 2 bases, with 16 bases left between them. The CDR3 sequence is 16 residues long. This chain's CDR3 is CASSPTGIRGNQPQHF. The CDR3 DNA reads as TGTGCCAGCAGTCCCACAGGGATCCGGGGCAATCAGCCCCAGCATTTT.

The chain carries TRBV27 and TRBJ1-2; 8 bases match TRBD1. This CDR3 region has 15 residues. CDR1 is MNHEY, CDR2 SMNVEV, per germline (reference sequence). The junction had 7 bases not matched to a gene; V was cut back by 3 bases and J by 4 bases. CDR3 nucleotide sequence: TGTGCCAGCAGTTTCGTGGGGGGACAGGTCTATGGCTACACCTTC. This codes for CASSFVGGQVYGYTF.

The genes are TRBV4-1 and TRBJ1-2; D may be TRBD1 (5 bases). The CDR3 has 15 amino acids. V was pared by 0 bases and J by 3 bases, with 11 bases between. Germline V CDR1 and CDR2: MGHRA, YSYEKL. CDR3 protein: CASSQELGLYYGYTF. The CDR3, as DNA: TGCGCCAGCAGCCAAGAGCTGGGACTATACTATGGCTACACCTTC.

The rearrangement links TRBV21-1 to TRBJ1-2; the table's TRBD1 call for D was not verified on the DNA. TRBV21-1 is shown as a pseudogene. The CDR3 consists of 15 residues. The CDR3 loop reads CASSNIRDTNYGYTF. In DNA form, the CDR3 reads TGTGCCAGCAGCAATATCCGGGACACTAACTATGGCTACACCTTC.